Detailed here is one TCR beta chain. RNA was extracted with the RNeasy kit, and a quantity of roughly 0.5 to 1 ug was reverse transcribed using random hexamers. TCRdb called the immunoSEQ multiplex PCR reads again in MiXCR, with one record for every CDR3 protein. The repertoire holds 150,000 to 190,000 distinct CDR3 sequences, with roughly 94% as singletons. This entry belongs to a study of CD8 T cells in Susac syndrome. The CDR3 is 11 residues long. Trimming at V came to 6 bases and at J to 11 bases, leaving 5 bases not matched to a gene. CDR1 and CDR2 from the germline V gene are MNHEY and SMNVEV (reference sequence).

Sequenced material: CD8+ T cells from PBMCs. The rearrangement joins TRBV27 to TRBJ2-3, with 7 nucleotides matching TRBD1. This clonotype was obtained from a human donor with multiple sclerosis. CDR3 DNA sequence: TGTGCCAGCAGCCGGGACAGTTGGCAGTATTTT. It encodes CASSRDSWQYF.